This record looks at one TCR beta chain sequence and its context. PCR amplification relied on 60 Vbeta primers (plus 13 Jbeta primers). Here immunoSEQ multiplex PCR was the method, and the copy in TCRdb shows in-frame clones only, minus some. The table includes 150,000 to 200,000 clones, roughly 80% detected once. This specimen belongs to a study of cytomegalovirus exposure and HLA in healthy donors. The sample taken for sequencing was PBMCs. This TCR came from a woman aged 25-40 years in good health and CMV-seropositive.

The CDR3 is CAWTGQVRPFF. The CDR3 DNA reads TGTGCCTGGACGGGACAGGTGAGACCTTTCTTT. V is TRBV30 and J is TRBJ1-1; TRBD1 agrees at 8 bases. Unmatched junction bases numbered 7, after V lost 4 bases and J lost 12 bases. This CDR3 has 11 amino acids. Germline V CDR1 and CDR2: GTSNPN, SVGIG (reference sequence).